This TCR beta chain appears in the sequencing data of a study of shared clonotypes between healthy human individuals. Notes on the study in general: Sampling was confined to blood; repertoires within tissues likely differ.

Once extracted for a subset, genomic DNA was divided evenly among several immunoSEQ plates. TCRdb's table, derived via immunoSEQ multiplex PCR, lists solely in-frame clones and lacks some. In the table there are approximately 530,000 clones, about 96% of which are singletons. Details on this clone: Its antigen is unknown.

J was trimmed by 8 bases and V by 7 bases; bases with no gene match: 10. CDR1 MNHNS and CDR2 SASEGT come from the germline V gene. The CDR3 consists of 13 residues. This clonotype was obtained from a woman between 25 and 40 years old in good health. Sequenced material: naive CD4+ T cells sorted from blood. Described subset: CD45RA+ positively selected. The chain has TRBV6-1 and TRBJ1-2; 7 bases are a match to TRBD1. CDR3 nucleotides: TGTGCCAGCATGTTAGACAGGGTTTGGGGCTACACCTTC. It yields the protein CASMLDRVWGYTF.